The 29 T cell receptor beta chains given below trace back to one sample, sequenced in a study of vaccination and CD4 T cells after COVID-19. No antigens are known for them. The Oncomine TCR Beta short-read assay sequenced DNA from cultured CD4+ T cells. MiXCR, applied by TCRdb to the PCR reads, yields one record per CDR3 protein. Of 5,000 to 7,500 distinct CDR3 sequences listed, approximately 30% were seen once; the top ten hold 28%. Treatment: roughly 10-day PBMC culture with coronavirus spike peptide pools or control peptides (ViraFEST assay). CD4+ T-cell collection from the unexposed donor predated the COVID-19 pandemic (2011-2018). Sequenced: CD4+ T cells from blood, cultured in vitro. The receptor set was obtained from a human donor in good health.

This clonotype was seen only a few times. The chain has TRBV6-1 and TRBJ1-1; D gene uncertain. Trimming cost V 5 bases and J 5 bases, with 9 bases left between them. Germline values: CDR1 MNHNS, CDR2 SASEGT. This CDR3 spans 12 amino acids. The CDR3 bases are TGTGCCAGCAGTCTCGATCGTACTGAAGCTTTCTTT. Translated, it gives CASSLDRTEAFF.

V and J are TRBV7-9 and TRBJ1-4; D remains ambiguous. CDR3 size: 13 residues. Trimming removed 4 bases from V and 6 bases from J, with 9 bases in between. Germline V gives CDR1 SEHNR, CDR2 FQNEAQ (reference sequence). This CDR3 reads CASSYQKDEKLFF. The CDR3 nucleotides are TGTGCCAGCAGCTACCAAAAGGATGAAAAACTGTTTTTT.

The chain carries TRBV6-5 and TRBJ1-2, with unresolved D. CDR3 length: 13 residues. The V gene's germline CDR1 is MNHEY and CDR2 SVGAGI. Trimming left V 2 bases short and J 3 bases short, with 7 bases between. This CDR3 is CASSYGQDYGYTF. CDR3 nucleotides: TGTGCCAGCAGTTACGGGCAGGACTATGGCTACACCTTC.

There are a few counts of this clonotype. The chain carries TRBV7-9 and TRBJ1-1; D is unclear. Germline V CDR1 and CDR2: SEHNR, FQNEAQ (reference sequence). Trimming took off 7 bases at V and 6 bases at J, with 15 bases between the two ends. The CDR3 extends over 13 amino acids. CDR3 coding DNA: TGTGCCAGCAACTCTGCTGCTCGAGCTGAAGCTTTCTTT. It translates to CASNSAARAEAFF.

Judged by abundance, this clonotype is medium-sized. The V gene is TRBV20-1, the J gene TRBJ1-5; TRBD1 matches at 9 bases. Germline CDR1 is DFQATT and CDR2 is SNEGSKA (reference sequence). The trim removed 0 bases at V and 5 bases at J, leaving 2 bases unmatched. This CDR3 region has 14 residues. For the CDR3, the DNA is TGCAGTGCTAGAGAGGGGACAGGGTATCAGCCCCAGCATTTT. It specifies CSAREGTGYQPQHF.

The chain recombines TRBV6-1 with TRBJ2-5; D is uncertain. The germline V gene has CDR1 MNHNS and CDR2 SASEGT. The germline V and J ends were trimmed by 1 base and 4 bases, with 7 bases remaining between them. The length of the CDR3 is 13 residues. This CDR3 reads CASSEVPTETQYF. CDR3 sequence (DNA): TGTGCCAGCAGTGAAGTTCCTACAGAGACCCAGTACTTC.

The chain joins TRBV7-3 to TRBJ2-3, with D unclear. This CDR3 contains 13 residues. Per germline, CDR1 SGHTA and CDR2 FQGTGA. V dropped 2 bases and J dropped 4 bases, with 7 bases sitting between them. CDR3: CASSLSKADTQYF. The CDR3 region has the DNA TGTGCCAGCAGCTTATCGAAGGCAGATACGCAGTATTTT.

This clonotype showed up just a few times. This chain joins TRBV20-1 and TRBJ2-5; TRBD1 matches at 8 bases. V was clipped by 3 bases and J by 2 bases; unmatched bases: 2. The germline gives CDR1 DFQATT, CDR2 SNEGSKA (reference sequence). The CDR3 spans 13 residues. The CDR3 DNA reads TGCAGTGCTAGGGGACAGGAGCAAGAGACCCAGTACTTC. Residues: CSARGQEQETQYF.

The chain employs TRBV2 and TRBJ1-6, with 9 nucleotides matching TRBD1. This CDR3 contains 16 residues. CDR1 and CDR2 (germline): SNHLY, FYNNEI. V was pared by 10 bases and J by 6 bases, with 13 bases of the junction left unmatched. The CDR3 here is CANRSSGTGRNSPLHF. The CDR3 coding sequence is TGTGCCAACAGATCGTCCGGGACAGGGCGTAATTCACCCCTCCACTTT.

This clonotype was recorded only once. One end of the junction is discordant with germline, which a read error may explain. The chain uses TRBV20-1 and TRBJ1-5, with 7 bases identical to TRBD1. Germline CDR1 is DFQATT and CDR2 is SNEGSKA (reference sequence). The CDR3 runs to 14 residues. Here the CDR3 DNA reads TGCAGTGCTGAGAAGGGGGCGTTGAATCAGACCCAGCATTTT. Protein: CSAEKGALNQTQHF.

This clonotype was found a few times. V usage is TRBV20-1 and J usage is TRBJ1-1; D is ambiguous. Germline loops: CDR1 DFQATT, CDR2 SNEGSKA (reference sequence). V was clipped by 3 bases and J by 4 bases, with 12 bases between them. This CDR3 contains 13 residues. The CDR3: CSASASFFTEAFF. DNA for the CDR3: TGCAGTGCTAGTGCCAGCTTCTTCACTGAAGCTTTCTTT.

The chain has TRBV2 and TRBJ2-1; 7 bases line up with TRBD2. The J segment lost 7 bases and the V segment lost 10 bases, leaving 22 bases of the junction unmatched. The germline gives CDR1 SNHLY, CDR2 FYNNEI. The CDR3 has 17 amino acids. For the CDR3, the DNA is TGTGCCACCTCCGCAAGAGGGTATCGGCGGGGGACGAATGAGCAGTTCTTC. This encodes CATSARGYRRGTNEQFF.

This clonotype showed up just once. This chain joins TRBV20-1 and TRBJ2-3; 10 bases line up with TRBD2. The CDR3 spans 15 residues. Germline V gene data show CDR1 as DFQATT and CDR2 as SNEGSKA (reference sequence). With V trimmed by 4 bases and J by 3 bases, 7 bases remained unmatched. The CDR3 here is CSATELAGRTDTQYF. CDR3 bases: TGCAGTGCTACCGAACTAGCGGGGAGGACAGATACGCAGTATTTT.

This sequence joins TRBV6-1 and TRBJ1-5; a weak D match, TRBD1 (5 bases). V was shortened by 2 bases and J by 11 bases, with 13 bases between the two germline ends. The CDR3 has 13 amino acids. CDR1 is MNHNS, CDR2 SASEGT, per germline. CDR3 sequence: CASSEIRGGSQHF. The CDR3 DNA reads as TGTGCCAGCAGTGAAATCCGCGGGGGGTCCCAGCATTTT.

V and J are TRBV6-4 and TRBJ2-1; 7 bases are a match to TRBD2. V dropped 2 bases and J dropped 7; count of bases not matched to a gene: 5. The CDR3 extends over 14 amino acids. Germline V gives CDR1 MRHNA, CDR2 SNTAGT. This chain's CDR3 is CASSDGPGGNEQFF. The CDR3 DNA reads as TGTGCCAGCAGTGACGGGCCGGGGGGAAATGAGCAGTTCTTC.

The V gene is TRBV5-4, the J gene TRBJ1-6; no firm D call. V was cut by 4 bases and J by 5 bases, with 4 bases left in between. The germline V gene encodes CDR1 SGHNT and CDR2 YYREEE (reference sequence). The CDR3 loop spans 12 amino acids. Here the CDR3 reads CASSLDNSPLHF. DNA of the CDR3: TGTGCCAGCAGCCTTGATAATTCACCCCTCCACTTT. Full variable domain (rest looked up from reference TRBV5-4 and TRBJ1-6): ETGVTQSPTHLIKTRGQQVTLRCSSQSGHNTVSWYQQALGQGPQFIFQYYREEENGRGNFPPRFSGLQFPNYSSELNVNALELDDSALYLCASSLDNSPLHFGNGTRLTVT.

The V call is TRBV9, the J call TRBJ2-5, with 9 bases that match TRBD1. In germline, CDR1 is SGDLS, CDR2 YYNGEE. The CDR3 has 14 amino acids. The J segment lost 5 bases and the V segment lost 4 bases, leaving 6 bases of the junction unmatched. CDR3 in amino acids: CASSPGQGHETQYF. Here the CDR3 DNA reads TGTGCCAGCAGCCCGGGACAGGGTCACGAGACCCAGTACTTC.

This clonotype was picked up a small number of times. The V gene is TRBV6-1, the J gene TRBJ2-7, with TRBD2 matching over 8 bases. Germline V gives CDR1 MNHNS, CDR2 SASEGT. Germline trimming cut 7 bases from V and 2 bases from J; bases unmatched to any gene: 4. CDR3 length: 13 amino acids. The chain's CDR3 is CASTVAGTYEQYF. In DNA, the CDR3 is TGTGCCAGCACCGTAGCGGGAACCTACGAGCAGTACTTC.

The CDR3 nucleotides are TGTGCCAGCAGTGCTCTAGAGACAGGGAGCTATGGCTACACCTTC. As protein: CASSALETGSYGYTF. This chain joins TRBV2 and TRBJ1-2; the match to TRBD1 covers 7 bases. V dropped 4 bases and J dropped 4; count of bases not matched to a gene: 9. Looked up from germline, CDR1 is SNHLY and CDR2 is FYNNEI. This CDR3 is 15 amino acids long.

This clonotype was observed a handful of times. V is TRBV19 and J is TRBJ1-2; possible D gene TRBD1, 5 bases. Germline V gene sequence: CDR1 LNHDA, CDR2 SQIVND (reference sequence). The length of the CDR3 is 16 residues. V lost 6 bases and J 0 bases, leaving 17 bases between the germline ends. In DNA form, the CDR3 reads TGTGCCAGTAGAGGGGCCCCGGGACCCCCTAACTATGGCTACACCTTC. Translating it yields CASRGAPGPPNYGYTF.

The gene calls are TRBV5-1 and TRBJ1-2; 11 bases are shared with TRBD1. With V trimmed by 0 bases and J by 6 bases, 7 bases remained unmatched. Per the germline V gene, CDR1 is SGHRS and CDR2 is YFSETQ. The CDR3 runs 16 residues. CDR3 protein: CASSLAWDRGGDGYTF. The DNA of the CDR3 is TGCGCCAGCAGCTTGGCCTGGGACAGGGGGGGAGATGGCTACACCTTC.

The chain recombines TRBV27 with TRBJ2-7; D gene uncertain. Germline assignment: CDR1 MNHEY and CDR2 SMNVEV (reference sequence). The CDR3 has 14 residues. Trimming removed 5 bases at V and 4 bases at J, with 15 bases between. The CDR3, as DNA: TGTGCCAGCAGTCCCTCCGATGCCTATTACGAGCAGTACTTC. It is translated as CASSPSDAYYEQYF.

In its sample, this clonotype is large. V usage is TRBV7-2 and J usage is TRBJ2-3, with D unclear. Germline CDR1 reads SGHTA; CDR2 reads FQGNSA. The V gene lost 2 bases and the J gene lost 6 bases, with 6 bases spanning the gap. The CDR3 extends over 12 amino acids. CDR3 residues: CASSLYGDTQYF. The CDR3 DNA reads as TGTGCCAGCAGCTTATATGGGGATACGCAGTATTTT.

The rearrangement joins TRBV5-8 to TRBJ2-1; 10 nucleotides line up with TRBD1. Germline trimming cut 4 bases from V and 0 bases from J; bases unmatched to any gene: 1. This CDR3 is 15 amino acids long. CDR1 and CDR2 from the germline V gene are SGHTS and YDEGEE. DNA for the CDR3: TGTGCCAGCAGCCGGGACAGGGGCTCCTACAATGAGCAGTTCTTC. Protein product: CASSRDRGSYNEQFF.

V gene TRBV7-2 combines with J gene TRBJ2-5; TRBD2 matches at 13 bases. Germline CDR1 SGHTA, CDR2 FQGNSA. The CDR3 spans 15 residues. Unmatched junction bases numbered 5, after V lost 5 bases and J lost 5 bases. In DNA form, the CDR3 reads TGTGCCAGCAGCCTGGGACTAGCGGGGAGCGAGACCCAGTACTTC. Amino acid sequence: CASSLGLAGSETQYF.

V usage is TRBV15 and J usage is TRBJ2-4; 8 bases fit TRBD1. The junction had 3 bases not matched to a gene; V was cut back by 2 bases and J by 0 bases. CDR1 and CDR2 from the germline V gene are LNHNV and YYDKDF (reference sequence). This CDR3 comprises 16 residues. CDR3 DNA: TGTGCCACCAGCAGAACAGGGGGACTAGCCAAAAACATTCAGTACTTC. Protein sequence: CATSRTGGLAKNIQYF.

The table lists this clonotype with a few counts. The V and J genes are TRBV24-1 and TRBJ1-1, with 8 bases lining up with TRBD1. CDR1 is KGHDR, CDR2 SFDVKD, per germline. CDR3 length: 15 amino acids. V was pared by 5 bases and J by 5 bases, with 9 bases of the junction left unmatched. The CDR3 protein is CATSGQPGGRTEAFF. The CDR3 DNA is TGTGCCACCAGTGGTCAGCCAGGGGGCCGGACTGAAGCTTTCTTT.

The V and J genes are TRBV29-1 and TRBJ2-6; D ambiguous. Germline loops: CDR1 SQVTM, CDR2 ANQGSEA. The V gene lost 4 bases and the J gene lost 0 bases, with 4 bases spanning the gap. The CDR3 sequence is 13 residues long. The DNA for the CDR3 is TGCAGCGTTGCCTTCTCTGGGGCCAACGTCCTGACTTTC. It encodes CSVAFSGANVLTF.

The rearrangement links TRBV25-1 to TRBJ2-7; D is possibly TRBD2 (6 bases). V lost 2 bases to trimming and J lost 4 bases, with 6 bases between them. Germline CDR1 MGHDK, CDR2 SYGVNS. This CDR3 has 12 amino acids. The CDR3 loop reads CASSEAGYEQYF. CDR3 DNA: TGTGCCAGCAGTGAAGCGGGGTACGAGCAGTACTTC.